This T cell receptor (beta chain) was profiled in a study of blood T cell repertoires in COVID-19. On the study more broadly: Specimens from acute and convalescent COVID-19 originated in the United States, Italy and Spain. The cDNA or gDNA used as material had been derived from T cells, B-cell-depleted T cells, or PBMCs.

This clone was counted once. The CDR3 covers 18 residues. The J segment lost 2 bases and the V segment lost 3 bases, leaving 9 bases of the junction unmatched. In germline, CDR1 is ENHRY, CDR2 SYGVKD. Per the authors' pipeline: Estimation of nucleated cell counts was performed using reference gene primer amplification. TCRdb's copy holds only in-frame clones and misses some; the assay was immunoSEQ multiplex PCR. D and trimming were read from the DNA, whereas the V and J calls and clone size are those reported in that table. The sample includes roughly 100,000 clones, around 87% of them seen just once.

The material sequenced was peripheral blood. This chain joins TRBV10-3 and TRBJ1-5; 11 bases map to TRBD1. The TCR was taken from a man aged 45 to 65 with active or convalescent COVID-19. CDR3 residues: CAISDQGQGAVGNQPQHF. DNA for the CDR3: TGTGCCATCAGTGACCAAGGACAGGGGGCGGTCGGCAATCAGCCCCAGCATTTT.